This T cell receptor (beta chain) was recovered during a study of T-cell memory formation after mild COVID-19. Study-wide points: Those CD4+ clones that contracted were mainly in CM and EM (CD8+ ones in EMRA).

The CDR3 has 17 residues. The germline V gene has CDR1 DFQATT and CDR2 SNEGSKA (reference sequence). V dropped 1 base and J dropped 1 base, with 14 bases sitting between them. This clonotype was seen only a few times. No antigen is known for it. TCRdb ran MiXCR on the 5' RACE reads and lists one entry per CDR3 protein. The sample records about 500,000 distinct CDR3 sequences, roughly 22% being singletons. The sample comprised PBMCs or a T cell subset sorted from them (not recorded which). The sequence was collected from an adult woman who had mild COVID-19 (a few samples of this study predate the infection). Cell type and time point are not known. The chain employs TRBV20-1 and TRBJ1-6, with a weak D call TRBD1 (6 bases). The CDR3 sequence is CSARASGVRSYNSPLHF. The CDR3 coding sequence is TGCAGTGCTAGAGCATCAGGGGTCCGTTCCTATAATTCACCCCTCCACTTT.